This T cell receptor beta chain was sequenced in a study of tissue T cells after allogeneic stem cell transplantation. The V and J ends lost 4 bases and 0 bases, in that order; junction bases with no gene match: 5. The CDR3 is 15 residues long. Germline CDR1 reads FNHDT; CDR2 reads SITEND (reference sequence). Repertoires were generated with immunoSEQ multiplex PCR, while TCRdb's copy carries only in-frame clones and drops some. Seen here are some 22,000 clones, roughly 72% observed once, and the top ten hold 0.66%. Remarks on this clone: Gene and germline names: mouse. The CDR3 end is not reached by the read, which stops 1 residue before it; the germline J gene fills it in.

Sequenced sample: spleen. The V call is TRBV19, the J call TRBJ2-3, with TRBD1 identical over 7 bases. This TCR was recovered from a female BALB/c mouse in good health. The strain's MHC type: H2-d. The CDR3 bases that were read are TGTGCCAGCAGTCGCCGGGACAGCAGTGCAGAAACGCTGTAT. This translates into CASSRRDSSAETLY. The full CDR3 protein reads CASSRRDSSAETLYF.